These 3 T cell receptor beta chains originate from one sample sequenced in a study of blood T cells in healthy people across ages. Combining a sample-barcoded 5' primer with a J-beta primer mix, a second PCR ran for about 7 to 12 cycles. In TCRdb, the 5' RACE reads were re-called with MiXCR into one record per CDR3 protein. The table records 1.5 million to 2 million distinct CDR3 sequences, around half of them present only once. Sample: blood. The receptors come from a woman aged 40 to 50 in good health.

V usage is TRBV10-1 and J usage is TRBJ2-3, with TRBD1 matching over 7 bases. This CDR3 comprises 17 residues. Trimming removed 2 bases from V and 5 bases from J; junction bases left unmatched: 13. Germline V gene sequence: CDR1 WNHNN, CDR2 SYGVQD (reference sequence). The CDR3 sequence is CASSEIALRGLKDTQYF. CDR3 nucleotides: TGCGCCAGCAGTGAGATTGCGTTGAGGGGGCTGAAAGATACGCAGTATTTT.

The chain employs TRBV7-9 and TRBJ1-2; D is unresolved. In germline, CDR1 is SEHNR, CDR2 FQNEAQ (reference sequence). The V end lost 1 base, the J end lost 0 bases, and 9 bases lay between the germline ends. There are 15 residues in the CDR3. CDR3 nucleotide sequence: TGTGCCAGCAGCTTAGGGACGGCCACTAACTATGGCTACACCTTC. This gives the protein CASSLGTATNYGYTF.

There are a few counts of this clonotype. The rearrangement links TRBV20-1 to TRBJ2-4; D might be TRBD1 (5 bases). CDR1 is DFQATT, CDR2 SNEGSKA, per germline (reference sequence). This CDR3 has 12 residues. The V gene lost 5 bases and the J gene lost 6 bases, with 11 bases spanning the gap. CDR3 nucleotides: TGCAGTGCTCAAGGCAGGGTAAACATTCAGTACTTC. This codes for CSAQGRVNIQYF.